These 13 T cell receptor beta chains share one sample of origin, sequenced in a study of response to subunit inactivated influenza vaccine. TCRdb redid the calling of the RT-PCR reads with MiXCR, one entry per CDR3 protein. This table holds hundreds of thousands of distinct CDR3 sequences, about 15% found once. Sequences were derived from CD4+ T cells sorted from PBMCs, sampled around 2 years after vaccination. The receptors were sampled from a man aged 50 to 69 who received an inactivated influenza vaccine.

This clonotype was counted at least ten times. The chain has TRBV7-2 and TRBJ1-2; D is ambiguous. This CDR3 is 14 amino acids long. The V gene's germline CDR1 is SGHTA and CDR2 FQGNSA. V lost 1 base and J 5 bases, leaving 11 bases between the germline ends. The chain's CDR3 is CASSLVADPYGYTF. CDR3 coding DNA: TGTGCCAGCAGCTTAGTGGCGGACCCATATGGCTACACCTTC.

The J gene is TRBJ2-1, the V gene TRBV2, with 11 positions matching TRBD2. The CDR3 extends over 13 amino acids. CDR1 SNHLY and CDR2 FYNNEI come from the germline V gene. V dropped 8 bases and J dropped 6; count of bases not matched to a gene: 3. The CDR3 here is CASGGTSGNEQFF. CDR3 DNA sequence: TGTGCCAGCGGAGGGACTAGCGGCAATGAGCAGTTCTTC.

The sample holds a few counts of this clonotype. CDR3 in DNA: TGTGCCAGCAGTTACGAACCGGACTATGGCTACACCTTC. It yields the protein CASSYEPDYGYTF. The V gene is TRBV6-5, the J gene TRBJ1-2; D is unclear. Germline V gene sequence: CDR1 MNHEY, CDR2 SVGAGI. This CDR3 spans 13 amino acids. Trimming removed 2 bases from V and 3 bases from J, with 7 bases in between.

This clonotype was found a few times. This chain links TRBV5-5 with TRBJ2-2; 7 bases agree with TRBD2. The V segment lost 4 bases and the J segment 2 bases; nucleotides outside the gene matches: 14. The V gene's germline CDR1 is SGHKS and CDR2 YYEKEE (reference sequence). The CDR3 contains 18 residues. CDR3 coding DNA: TGTGCCAGCAGCGCGGGGGTGGGCCATTCAATTAACACCGGGGAGCTGTTTTTT. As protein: CASSAGVGHSINTGELFF.

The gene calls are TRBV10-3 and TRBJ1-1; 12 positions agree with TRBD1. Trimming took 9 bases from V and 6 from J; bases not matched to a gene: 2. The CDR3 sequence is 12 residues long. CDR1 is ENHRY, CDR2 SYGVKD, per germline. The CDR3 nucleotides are TGTGCCATGGGACAGGGGGCTTCTGAAGCTTTCTTT. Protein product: CAMGQGASEAFF.

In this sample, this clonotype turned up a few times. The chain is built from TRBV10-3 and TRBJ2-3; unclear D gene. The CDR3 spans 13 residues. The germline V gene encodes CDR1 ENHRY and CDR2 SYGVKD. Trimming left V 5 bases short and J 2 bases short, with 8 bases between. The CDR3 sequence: CAISLKDTDTQYF. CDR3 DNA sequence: TGTGCCATCAGTCTTAAGGACACAGATACGCAGTATTTT.

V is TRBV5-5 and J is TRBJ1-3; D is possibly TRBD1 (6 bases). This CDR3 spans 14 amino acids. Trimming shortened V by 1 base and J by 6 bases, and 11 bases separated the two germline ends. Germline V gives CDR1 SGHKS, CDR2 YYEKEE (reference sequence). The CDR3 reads CASSLQGQQNTIYF. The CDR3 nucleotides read TGTGCCAGCAGCTTGCAGGGACAACAAAACACCATATATTTT. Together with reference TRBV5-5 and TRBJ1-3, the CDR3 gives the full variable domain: DAGVTQSPTHLIKTRGQQVTLRCSPISGHKSVSWYQQVLGQGPQFIFQYYEKEERGRGNFPDRFSARQFPNYSSELNVNALLLGDSALYLCASSLQGQQNTIYFGEGSWLTVV.

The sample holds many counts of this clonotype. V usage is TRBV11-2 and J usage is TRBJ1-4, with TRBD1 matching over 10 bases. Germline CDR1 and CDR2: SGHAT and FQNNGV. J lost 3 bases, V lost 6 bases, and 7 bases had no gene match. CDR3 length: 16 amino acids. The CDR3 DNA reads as TGTGCCAGCAGTTATGGGACAGGGGCGTCTAATGAAAAACTGTTTTTT. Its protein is CASSYGTGASNEKLFF. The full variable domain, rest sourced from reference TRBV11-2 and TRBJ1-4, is EAGVAQSPRYKIIEKRQSVAFWCNPISGHATLYWYQQILGQGPKLLIQFQNNGVVDDSQLPKDRFSAERLKGVDSTLKIQPAKLEDSAVYLCASSYGTGASNEKLFFGSGTQLSVL.

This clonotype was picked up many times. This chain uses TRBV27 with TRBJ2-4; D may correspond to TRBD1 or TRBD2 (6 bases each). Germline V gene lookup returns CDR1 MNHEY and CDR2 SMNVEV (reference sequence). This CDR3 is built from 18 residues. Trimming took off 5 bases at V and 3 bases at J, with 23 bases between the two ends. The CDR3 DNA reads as TGTGCCAGCAGTCCCCTATCGTTAACGGGGGCTTACAAAAACATTCAGTACTTC. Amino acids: CASSPLSLTGAYKNIQYF.

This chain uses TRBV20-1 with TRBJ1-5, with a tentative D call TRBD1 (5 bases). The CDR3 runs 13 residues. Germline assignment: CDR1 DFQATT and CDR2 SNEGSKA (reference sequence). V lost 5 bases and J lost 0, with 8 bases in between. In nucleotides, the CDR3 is TGCAGTGCTCTGACAGCTAGCAATCAGCCCCAGCATTTT. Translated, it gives CSALTASNQPQHF.

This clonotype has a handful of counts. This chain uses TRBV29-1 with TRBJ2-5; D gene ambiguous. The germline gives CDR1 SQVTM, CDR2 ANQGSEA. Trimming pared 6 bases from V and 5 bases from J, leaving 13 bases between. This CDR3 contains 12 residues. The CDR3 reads CSVAGSLETQYF. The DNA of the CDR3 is TGCAGCGTGGCCGGGTCCCTCGAGACCCAGTACTTC.

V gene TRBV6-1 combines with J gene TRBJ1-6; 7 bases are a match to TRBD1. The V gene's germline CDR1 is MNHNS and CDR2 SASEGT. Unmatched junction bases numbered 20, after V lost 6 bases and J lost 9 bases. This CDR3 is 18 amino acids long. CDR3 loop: CASSHRGRTHNKPSPLHF. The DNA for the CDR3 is TGTGCCAGCAGCCACAGGGGACGGACACACAATAAGCCTTCACCCCTCCACTTT.

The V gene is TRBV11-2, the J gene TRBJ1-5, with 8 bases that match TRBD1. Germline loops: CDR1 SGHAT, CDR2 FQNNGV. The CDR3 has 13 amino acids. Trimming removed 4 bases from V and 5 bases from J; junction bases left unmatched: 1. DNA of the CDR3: TGTGCCAGCAGCTCGGACAGGGATCAGCCCCAGCATTTT. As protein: CASSSDRDQPQHF.